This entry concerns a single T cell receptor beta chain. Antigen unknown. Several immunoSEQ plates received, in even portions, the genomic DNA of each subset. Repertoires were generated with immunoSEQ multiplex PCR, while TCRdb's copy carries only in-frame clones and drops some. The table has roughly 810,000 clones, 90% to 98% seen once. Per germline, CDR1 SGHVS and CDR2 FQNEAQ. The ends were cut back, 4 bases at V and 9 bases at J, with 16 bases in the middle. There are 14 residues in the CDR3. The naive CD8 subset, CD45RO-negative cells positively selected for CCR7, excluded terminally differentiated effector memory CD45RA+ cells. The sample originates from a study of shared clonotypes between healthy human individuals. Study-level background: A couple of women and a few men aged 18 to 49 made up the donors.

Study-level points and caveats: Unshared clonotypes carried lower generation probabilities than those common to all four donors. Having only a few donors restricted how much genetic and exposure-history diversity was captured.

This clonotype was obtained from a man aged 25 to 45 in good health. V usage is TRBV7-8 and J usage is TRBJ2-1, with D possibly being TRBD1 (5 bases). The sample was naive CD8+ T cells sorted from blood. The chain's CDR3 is CASSSGILRGEQFF. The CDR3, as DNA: TGTGCCAGCAGCTCCGGAATCCTAAGGGGTGAGCAGTTCTTC. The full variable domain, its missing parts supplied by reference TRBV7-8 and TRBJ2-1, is GAGVSQSPRYKVAKRGQDVALRCDPISGHVSLFWYQQALGQGPEFLTYFQNEAQLDKSGLPSDRFFAERPEGSVSTLKIQRTQQEDSAVYLCASSSGILRGEQFFGPGTRLTVL.